These 29 T cell receptor beta chains share one sample of origin, sequenced in a study of T cells in Graves' hyperthyroidism and ophthalmopathy. Amplified TCR beta CDR3 regions came from RNA transcripts. HTBI primers were used for first-round RT-PCR of the TCR CDR3. Each CDR3 protein gets one entry after TCRdb re-called the multiplex PCR reads with MiXCR. The table lists more than 300,000 distinct CDR3 sequences, approximately 15% of them singletons. The material sequenced was blood. The receptors shown here come from a woman in her 30s with Graves' hyperthyroidism.

This sequence joins TRBV6-1 and TRBJ1-5; possible D gene TRBD1, 5 bases. There are 16 residues in the CDR3. V dropped 6 bases and J dropped 4 bases, with 19 bases sitting between them. CDR1 and CDR2 (germline): MNHNS, SASEGT. The CDR3 region is CASRDYGGGFNQPQHF. The DNA for the CDR3 is TGTGCCAGCAGAGACTACGGGGGGGGGTTTAATCAGCCCCAGCATTTT.

The genes are TRBV19 and TRBJ1-1, with 7 bases lining up with TRBD1. CDR3 length: 13 amino acids. In germline, CDR1 is LNHDA, CDR2 SQIVND (reference sequence). V shed 6 bases and J 6 bases; nucleotides not matched to a gene: 7. The CDR3 region has the DNA TGTGCCAGTAGAACCACCGGGACAGCTGAAGCTTTCTTT. Encoded protein: CASRTTGTAEAFF.

This clonotype showed up just a few times. The chain links TRBV29-1 to TRBJ2-3, with a tentative D call TRBD1 (6 bases). Germline V gene data show CDR1 as SQVTM and CDR2 as ANQGSEA. The ends were cut back, 3 bases at V and 3 bases at J, with 7 bases in the middle. There are 12 residues in the CDR3. As DNA, the CDR3 is TGCAGCGTTGATACAGGGACAGATACGCAGTATTTT. This encodes CSVDTGTDTQYF.

The sample holds many counts of this clonotype. This rearrangement joins TRBV11-3 to TRBJ2-1, with D maybe TRBD2 (6 bases). Deletions cut 7 bases from V and 9 bases from J, with 25 bases between. Per the germline V gene, CDR1 is SGHNT and CDR2 is YENEEA. CDR3 length equals 16 residues. CDR3 DNA: TGTGCCAGCATCGAATCCGGGACTCATAGTCAGGGTGAGCAGTTCTTC. Amino acid sequence: CASIESGTHSQGEQFF. Supplemented by reference TRBV11-3 and TRBJ2-1, the full variable domain reads EAGVVQSPRYKIIEKKQPVAFWCNPISGHNTLYWYLQNLGQGPELLIRYENEEAVDDSQLPKDRFSAERLKGVDSTLKIQPAELGDSAVYLCASIESGTHSQGEQFFGPGTRLTVL.

On this clonotype: The junction differs from germline at one of its ends, possibly a read error. The chain links TRBV7-7 to TRBJ2-7; maybe TRBD1 (6 bases). Germline values: CDR1 SSHAT, CDR2 FNYEAQ (reference sequence). The CDR3 sequence is 13 residues long. The CDR3 DNA is TGTGCTAGCAGCTTAGATCAGGGGAGAGAGCAGTACTTC. It is translated as CASSLDQGREQYF.

This clonotype came up a few times. The chain has TRBV28 and TRBJ1-1, with D uncertain. V dropped 3 bases and J dropped 3 bases, with 5 bases sitting between them. Germline assignment: CDR1 MDHEN and CDR2 SYDVKM. There are 12 residues in the CDR3. The CDR3 region has the DNA TGTGCCAGCAGTTTTTCCCACACTGAAGCTTTCTTT. It encodes CASSFSHTEAFF.

This clonotype was found many times. The chain couples TRBV11-2 to TRBJ2-1, with 7 bases aligning to TRBD2. There are 16 residues in the CDR3. Germline CDR1 reads SGHAT; CDR2 reads FQNNGV. V trimming: 4 bases; J trimming: 3 bases; junction bases outside the gene matches: 9. The CDR3 DNA reads TGTGCCAGCAGCTCCTCGAGCGGGGAAAACTACAATGAGCAGTTCTTC. It translates to CASSSSSGENYNEQFF.

V usage is TRBV7-8 and J usage is TRBJ2-2, with 9 bases identical to TRBD2. The trim removed 7 bases at V and 1 base at J, leaving 4 bases unmatched. Per the germline V gene, CDR1 is SGHVS and CDR2 is FQNEAQ. The CDR3 runs to 15 residues. The CDR3 reads CASTRLAENTGELFF. In DNA, the CDR3 is TGTGCCAGCACCAGACTAGCGGAGAACACCGGGGAGCTGTTTTTT.

This clonotype has a count of ten or more. CDR3: CASSRTDYEQYF. CDR3 in DNA: TGTGCCAGCAGCCGCACGGATTACGAGCAGTACTTC. The chain couples TRBV3-1 to TRBJ2-7; D uncertain. Germline V CDR1 and CDR2: LGHDT, YNNKEL (reference sequence). The CDR3 extends over 12 amino acids. Trimming took off 4 bases at V and 4 bases at J, with 8 bases between the two ends.

This clonotype was counted only a few times. The CDR3 spells CASETDTYEQYF. DNA of the CDR3: TGTGCCAGCGAGACGGACACCTACGAGCAGTACTTC. J is TRBJ2-7 and V is TRBV6-2 or TRBV6-3; the D gene is possibly TRBD1 (5 bases). Trimming shortened V by 8 bases and J by 2 bases, and 10 bases separated the two germline ends. The CDR3 is 12 amino acids. Germline-derived CDR1 and CDR2 are MNHEY and SVGEGT.

This clonotype was recorded many times. V is TRBV24-1 and J is TRBJ2-1; 9 nucleotides align to TRBD2. Trimming cost V 9 bases and J 1 base; bases outside gene matches: 3. The germline gives CDR1 KGHDR, CDR2 SFDVKD. The length of the CDR3 is 14 residues. CDR3 loop: CATGAGGSYNEQFF. CDR3 coding DNA: TGTGCCACCGGAGCGGGGGGTTCCTACAATGAGCAGTTCTTC.

This clonotype was recorded many times. The chain is built from TRBV27 and TRBJ1-1, with a tentative D call TRBD1 (5 bases). The CDR3 has 17 residues. Germline CDR1 MNHEY, CDR2 SMNVEV (reference sequence). V shed 3 bases and J shed 0 bases, with 17 bases lying between them. The CDR3 bases are TGTGCCAGCAGTTTTAGGCTAATTGGGACGGTGAACACTGAAGCTTTCTTT. It codes for CASSFRLIGTVNTEAFF.

This clonotype was seen a few times. The CDR3: CASSAPGGGGETQYF. CDR3 sequence (DNA): TGTGCCAGCAGTGCTCCAGGAGGGGGTGGAGAGACCCAGTACTTC. The V and J genes are TRBV25-1 and TRBJ2-5; the D call may be TRBD1 or TRBD2 (6 bases each). The CDR3 totals 15 residues. Trimming pared 4 bases from V and 4 bases from J, leaving 16 bases between. In germline, CDR1 is MGHDK, CDR2 SYGVNS.

This sequence joins TRBV20-1 and TRBJ1-1; D not certain. The CDR3 totals 15 residues. The germline gives CDR1 DFQATT, CDR2 SNEGSKA (reference sequence). Trimming took off 0 bases at V and 4 bases at J, with 15 bases between the two ends. CDR3 in amino acids: CSARDSRGGITEAFF. CDR3 DNA sequence: TGCAGTGCTAGAGATTCTCGAGGTGGGATCACTGAAGCTTTCTTT.

Only one count was recorded for this clonotype. A read error may explain this, as a much larger clone is one base away. The genes are TRBV20-1 and TRBJ2-5; 14 bases map to TRBD2. Germline V gene sequence: CDR1 DFQATT, CDR2 SNEGSKA (reference sequence). The CDR3 is 15 amino acids. CDR3 region: CSAPGTSGSKETEYF. The CDR3 DNA reads as TGCAGTGCTCCCGGGACTAGCGGGAGTAAAGAGACCGAGTACTTC.

The V and J genes are TRBV19 and TRBJ1-3; no clear D. This CDR3 contains 17 residues. V lost 3 bases and J 2 bases, leaving 17 bases between the germline ends. From germline, CDR1 is LNHDA and CDR2 SQIVND (reference sequence). The CDR3 DNA follows: TGTGCCAGTAGTATGCTGGTCATGAGGATTCCTGGAAACACCATATATTTT. This codes for CASSMLVMRIPGNTIYF. Full variable domain (remainder filled in from reference TRBV19 and TRBJ1-3): DGGITQSPKYLFRKEGQNVTLSCEQNLNHDAMYWYRQDPGQGLRLIYYSQIVNDFQKGDIAEGYSVSREKKESFPLTVTSAQKNPTAFYLCASSMLVMRIPGNTIYFGEGSWLTVV.

CDR3 residues: CASSPPTSGFFYEQYF. CDR3 sequence (DNA): TGTGCCAGCAGTCCCCCGACTAGCGGATTTTTCTACGAGCAGTACTTC. The chain is built from TRBV6-2 or TRBV6-3 and TRBJ2-7; 9 bases fit TRBD2. V lost 5 bases and J lost 3; bases outside the gene matches: 11. The CDR3 spans 16 residues. Germline CDR1 is MNHEY and CDR2 is SVGEGT.

The chain uses TRBV14 and TRBJ2-3; no clear D gene. This CDR3 is built from 12 residues. The germline V gene has CDR1 SGHDN and CDR2 FVKESK. The V end lost 2 bases, the J end lost 7 bases, and 7 bases lay between the germline ends. The CDR3 DNA reads as TGTGCCAGCAGCCAAACGCCACATACGCAGTATTTT. It codes for CASSQTPHTQYF.

The J gene is TRBJ2-7, the V gene TRBV20-1; TRBD1 aligns across 7 bases. This CDR3 spans 14 amino acids. Trimming at V came to 5 bases and at J to 2 bases, leaving 9 bases not matched to a gene. Germline assignment: CDR1 DFQATT and CDR2 SNEGSKA (reference sequence). The CDR3 sequence is CSALHQGVPYEQYF. CDR3 coding DNA: TGCAGTGCTTTACACCAGGGGGTTCCCTACGAGCAGTACTTC.

The chain links TRBV5-6 to TRBJ2-3, with 8 nucleotides matching TRBD2. The CDR3 is 16 residues long. Germline trimming cut 3 bases from V and 5 bases from J; bases unmatched to any gene: 11. CDR1 is SGHDT, CDR2 YYEEEE, per germline. Here the CDR3 reads CASSSVGGRREDTQYF. For the CDR3, the DNA is TGTGCCAGCAGCTCAGTCGGCGGGAGGCGGGAAGATACGCAGTATTTT.

The chain carries TRBV19 and TRBJ1-2; D possibly corresponds to TRBD1 (5 bases). V shed 10 bases and J shed 5 bases, with 11 bases lying between them. CDR1 is LNHDA, CDR2 SQIVND, per germline (reference sequence). The CDR3 contains 11 residues. The CDR3 sequence: CANGGPYGYTF. The CDR3 DNA reads TGTGCCAACGGGGGTCCTTATGGCTACACCTTC.

The rearrangement joins TRBV10-2 to TRBJ1-4; D gene unclear. This CDR3 has 13 residues. V gave up 0 bases and J gave up 10 bases, with 9 bases separating them. Germline V gene lookup returns CDR1 WSHSY and CDR2 SAAADI. The CDR3 protein is CASSESSSGKLFF. In DNA, the CDR3 is TGCGCCAGCAGTGAGTCGAGTTCTGGAAAACTGTTTTTT.

Ten or more counts support this clonotype. The chain links TRBV28 to TRBJ1-1; no definite D call. The V gene lost 4 bases and the J gene lost 3 bases, with 18 bases spanning the gap. CDR3 length: 16 amino acids. From germline, CDR1 is MDHEN and CDR2 SYDVKM. CDR3 in amino acids: CASSSLGNSPHTEAFF. The DNA for the CDR3 is TGTGCCAGCAGTTCCCTTGGGAACAGCCCTCACACTGAAGCTTTCTTT.

The chain has TRBV20-1 and TRBJ2-3; TRBD2 aligns across 8 bases. The V and J ends lost 3 bases and 2 bases, in that order; junction bases with no gene match: 4. The CDR3 runs 14 residues. The germline V gene encodes CDR1 DFQATT and CDR2 SNEGSKA (reference sequence). The DNA for the CDR3 is TGCAGTGCTAGCCGGGAGGGCCTCACAGATACGCAGTATTTT. This translates into CSASREGLTDTQYF.

This clonotype was recorded many times. The V gene is TRBV2, the J gene TRBJ1-1, with D uncertain. The V end lost 6 bases, the J end lost 5 bases, and 13 bases lay between the germline ends. CDR3 size: 13 residues. Germline V gives CDR1 SNHLY, CDR2 FYNNEI. The CDR3 spells CASSLQGRTEAFF. The CDR3 nucleotides read TGTGCCAGCAGCTTGCAAGGACGTACTGAAGCTTTCTTT.

This clonotype was observed many times. The chain joins TRBV20-1 to TRBJ2-1; D remains unclear. Trimming cost V 0 bases and J 1 base, with 7 bases left between them. In germline, CDR1 is DFQATT, CDR2 SNEGSKA (reference sequence). This CDR3 is 14 amino acids long. The CDR3 nucleotides read TGCAGTGCTAGAGAAGGGCGGTCCTACAATGAGCAGTTCTTC. Amino acids: CSAREGRSYNEQFF.

This clonotype was found many times. The CDR3 is CASSSSSVGHTGELFF. In nucleotides, the CDR3 is TGTGCCAGCAGTTCGTCTAGCGTGGGGCACACCGGGGAGCTGTTTTTT. The chain employs TRBV28 and TRBJ2-2, with D possibly being TRBD2 (6 bases). Trimming took 4 bases from V and 3 from J, leaving 15 bases between them. The CDR3 runs 16 residues. Germline CDR1 and CDR2: MDHEN and SYDVKM.

This clonotype was seen a few times. This rearrangement joins TRBV30 to TRBJ1-5, with D hard to call. V dropped 2 bases and J dropped 4 bases, with 15 bases sitting between them. This CDR3 spans 15 amino acids. Per the germline V gene, CDR1 is GTSNPN and CDR2 is SVGIG (reference sequence). CDR3 DNA sequence: TGTGCCTGGAGTCTGGGCAGAAAGGTGAATCAGCCCCAGCATTTT. Amino acids: CAWSLGRKVNQPQHF.

In this sample, this clonotype turned up many times. This chain connects TRBV24-1 to TRBJ2-1, with D perhaps matching TRBD1 or TRBD2 (7 bases each). Germline V CDR1 and CDR2: KGHDR, SFDVKD. V was shortened by 10 bases and J by 10 bases, with 19 bases between the two germline ends. This CDR3 region has 13 residues. The CDR3 DNA reads as TGTGCCACTTCGGGGAGGGGGCTAGGGGAGCAGTTCTTC. It translates to CATSGRGLGEQFF.